This TCR beta chain is drawn from a study of PD-1 blockade in classical Hodgkin lymphoma. Sequenced by immunoSEQ multiplex PCR; TCRdb stores in-frame clones only, minus some. The profile shows over 20,000 clones, over 70% of them singletons. A remark on this clone: Its target is unknown.

Findings and caveats of the study: Among the patients, those starting nivolumab under 1 year after ASCT were excluded.

Exposure to brentuximab vedotin varied, and each patient had relapsed following autologous stem cell transplantation. This receptor was taken from a human donor with classical Hodgkin lymphoma. Sequenced material: peripheral blood mononuclear cells (PBMCs), taken before the second cycle of nivolumab.

The CDR3 region has the DNA TGCAGCGTTGATGGAGCAGAGACCCAGTACTTC. It translates to CSVDGAETQYF. This chain joins TRBV29-1 and TRBJ2-5; no firm D call. The CDR3 consists of 11 residues. Germline-derived CDR1 and CDR2 are SQVTM and ANQGSEA. V was clipped by 3 bases and J by 4 bases, with 6 bases between them.